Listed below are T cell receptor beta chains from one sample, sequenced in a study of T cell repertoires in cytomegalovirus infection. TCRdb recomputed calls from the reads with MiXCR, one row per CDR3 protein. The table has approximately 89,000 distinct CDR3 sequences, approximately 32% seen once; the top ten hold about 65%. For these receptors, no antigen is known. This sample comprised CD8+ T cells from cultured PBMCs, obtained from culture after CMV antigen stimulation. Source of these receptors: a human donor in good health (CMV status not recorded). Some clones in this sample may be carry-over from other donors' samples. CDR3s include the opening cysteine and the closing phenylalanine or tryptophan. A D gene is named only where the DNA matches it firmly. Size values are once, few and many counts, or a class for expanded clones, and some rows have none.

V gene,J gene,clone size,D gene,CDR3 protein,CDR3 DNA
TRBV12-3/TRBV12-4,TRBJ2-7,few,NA,CASSFIRLADEQYF,TGTGCCAGCAGTTTCATTCGATTAGCGGATGAGCAGTACTTC
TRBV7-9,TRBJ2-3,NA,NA,CASTSLGGTDTQYF,TGTGCCAGCACCTCCCTCGGAGGGACAGATACGCAGTATTTT
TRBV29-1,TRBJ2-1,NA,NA,CSVESDNEQFF,TGCAGCGTTGAATCGGATAATGAGCAGTTCTTC
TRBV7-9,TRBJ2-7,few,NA,CASSFRQAYEQYF,TGTGCCAGCAGCTTCCGACAGGCCTACGAGCAGTACTTC
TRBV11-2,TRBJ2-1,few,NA,CASSGYNEQFF,TGTGCCAGCAGCGGGTACAATGAGCAGTTCTTC
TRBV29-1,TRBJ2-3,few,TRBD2,CSVELAGELTDTQYF,TGCAGCGTTGAACTTGCGGGGGAGCTCACAGATACGCAGTATTTT
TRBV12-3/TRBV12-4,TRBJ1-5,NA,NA,CASSLEWAVNQPQHF,TGTGCCAGCAGTTTAGAGTGGGCAGTCAATCAGCCCCAGCATTTT
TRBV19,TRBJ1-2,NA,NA,CASSTYLQENYGYTF,TGTGCCAGTAGTACATACCTACAGGAAAACTATGGCTACACCTTC
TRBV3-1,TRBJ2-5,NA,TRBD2,CASSQTSSGGTQETQYF,TGTGCCAGCAGCCAAACCTCTAGCGGGGGGACCCAAGAGACCCAGTACTTC
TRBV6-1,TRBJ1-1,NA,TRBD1,CASSQGQYMNTEAFF,TGTGCCAGCAGTCAGGGACAGTACATGAACACTGAAGCTTTCTTT
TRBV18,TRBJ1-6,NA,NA,CASSPRQGNSPLHF,TGTGCCAGCTCACCACGGCAGGGTAATTCACCCCTCCACTTT
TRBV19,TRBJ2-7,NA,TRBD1,CASSTSGTGLHEQYF,TGTGCCAGTAGTACTTCCGGGACAGGACTTCATGAGCAGTACTTC
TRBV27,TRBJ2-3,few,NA,CASSLGRRSISQYF,TGTGCCAGCAGTCTTGGACGGAGGAGTATTTCGCAGTATTTT
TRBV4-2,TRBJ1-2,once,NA,CASSQARGVNYGYTF,TGTGCCAGCAGCCAAGCGCGGGGTGTTAACTATGGCTACACCTTC
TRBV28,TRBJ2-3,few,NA,CASTMDGPGGTDTQYF,TGTGCCAGCACCATGGACGGACCGGGTGGTACAGATACGCAGTATTTT
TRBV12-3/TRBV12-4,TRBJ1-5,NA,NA,CASRPWGEGQPQHF,TGTGCCAGCAGGCCGTGGGGAGAAGGTCAGCCCCAGCATTTT
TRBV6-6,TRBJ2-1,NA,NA,CASSYGGLEQFF,TGTGCCAGCAGTTACGGGGGCCTGGAGCAGTTCTTC
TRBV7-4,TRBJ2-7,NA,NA,CASSLLGNEVDEQYF,TGTGCCAGCAGCTTATTAGGTAACGAGGTTGACGAGCAGTACTTC
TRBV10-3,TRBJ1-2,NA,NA,CAISDGDTTF,TGTGCCATCAGTGACGGGGACACAACCTTC
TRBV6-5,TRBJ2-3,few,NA,CASSYSWGATDTQYF,TGTGCCAGCAGTTACTCGTGGGGGGCCACAGATACGCAGTATTTT
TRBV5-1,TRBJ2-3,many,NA,CASRSHRDVGVDTQYF,TGCGCCAGCAGAAGTCACAGGGACGTGGGAGTAGATACGCAGTATTTT
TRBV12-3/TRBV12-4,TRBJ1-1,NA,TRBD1,CASSPVDREAEAFF,TGTGCCAGCAGCCCCGTCGACAGGGAAGCTGAAGCTTTCTTT
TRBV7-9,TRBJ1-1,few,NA,CASSQSSTEAFF,TGTGCCAGCAGCCAATCCAGCACTGAAGCTTTCTTT
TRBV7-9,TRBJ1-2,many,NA,CASSTGQIANYGYTF,TGTGCCAGCAGCACAGGACAGATAGCTAACTATGGCTACACCTTC
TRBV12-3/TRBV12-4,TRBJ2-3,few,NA,CASSLAQVPSRDTQYF,TGTGCCAGCAGTTTAGCACAGGTACCTTCTAGAGATACGCAGTATTTT
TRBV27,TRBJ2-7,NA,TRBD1,CASSTRWTGRSYEQYF,TGTGCCAGCAGTACCCGATGGACAGGAAGGTCCTACGAGCAGTACTTC
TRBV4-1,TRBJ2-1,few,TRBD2,CASSPVSGDYNEQFF,TGCGCCAGCAGCCCTGTAAGCGGGGATTACAATGAGCAGTTCTTC
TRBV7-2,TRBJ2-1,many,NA,CASSSPSREQFF,TGTGCCAGCAGCTCCCCGTCCCGGGAGCAGTTCTTC
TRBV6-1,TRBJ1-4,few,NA,CASSEVGANEKLFF,TGTGCCAGCAGTGAGGTGGGGGCAAATGAAAAACTGTTTTTT
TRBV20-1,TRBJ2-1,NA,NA,CSARDLGSYEGEQFF,TGCAGTGCTAGAGACTTAGGATCCTATGAGGGGGAGCAGTTCTTC
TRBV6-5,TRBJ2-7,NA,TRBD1,CASGQGSSYEQYF,TGTGCCAGCGGACAGGGAAGCTCCTACGAGCAGTACTTC
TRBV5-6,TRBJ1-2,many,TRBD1,CASSSLIRQGFGYTF,TGTGCCAGCAGCTCCCTAATACGACAGGGTTTTGGCTACACCTTC
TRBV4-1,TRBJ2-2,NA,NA,CASSQATGRAGELFF,TGTGCCAGCAGCCAAGCCACGGGGCGGGCCGGGGAGCTGTTTTTT
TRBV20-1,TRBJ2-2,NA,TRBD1,CSARGVRTGGLTGELFF,TGCAGTGCTAGAGGTGTCCGGACAGGGGGTCTCACCGGGGAGCTGTTTTTT
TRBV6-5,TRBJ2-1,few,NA,CASSRYFPSSGDPYNEQFF,TGTGCCAGCAGTCGCTATTTTCCTAGCTCGGGGGACCCCTACAATGAGCAGTTCTTC
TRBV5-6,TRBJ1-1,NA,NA,CASSLDQEMNTEAFF,TGTGCCAGCAGCTTGGATCAGGAAATGAACACTGAAGCTTTCTTT
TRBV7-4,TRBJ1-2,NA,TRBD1,CASSAGQNPYVYGYTF,TGTGCCAGCAGCGCGGGACAGAACCCCTACGTCTATGGCTACACCTTC
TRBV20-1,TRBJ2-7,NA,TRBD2,CSARDGRLAGPNFYEQYF,TGCAGTGCTAGAGATGGGCGACTAGCGGGGCCTAACTTCTACGAGCAGTACTTC
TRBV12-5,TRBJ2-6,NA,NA,CASALGQGRHSGANVLTF,TGTGCTAGTGCTCTAGGGCAGGGGAGACACTCTGGGGCCAACGTCCTGACTTTC
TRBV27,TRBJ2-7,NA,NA,CASSLSVGLSEQYF,TGTGCCAGCAGTTTATCAGTGGGACTGAGTGAGCAGTACTTC
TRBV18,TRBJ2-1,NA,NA,CASSPQEGDDNEQFF,TGTGCCAGCTCACCACAGGAAGGGGACGATAATGAGCAGTTCTTC
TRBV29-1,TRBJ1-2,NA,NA,CSVETGEEYGYTF,TGCAGCGTTGAGACGGGGGAGGAGTATGGCTACACCTTC
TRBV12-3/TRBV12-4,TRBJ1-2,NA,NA,CASSLWGADGYTF,TGTGCCAGCAGTTTATGGGGCGCGGATGGCTACACCTTC